This T cell receptor (beta chain) emerged from a study of blood T cell repertoires in COVID-19. Study as a whole: From the United States, Italy and Spain came samples of acute and convalescent COVID-19. PBMCs, B-cell-depleted T cells, or T cells provided the cDNA or gDNA that made up the material.

Source study methods: Scientists estimated how many nucleated cells there were by amplifying reference gene primers. TCRdb keeps only in-frame clones here, not all; method: immunoSEQ multiplex PCR. The DNA was the basis for D and trimming; V, J and clone size are from that table. The data show 100,000 or so clones, about 95% seen once. The CDR3 totals 17 residues. The germline CDR1 and CDR2 sequences are SGHDN and FVKESK. Trimming removed 1 base at V and 4 bases at J, with 17 bases between. Sequenced input: peripheral blood. This rearrangement joins TRBV14 to TRBJ2-1, with a possible D match to TRBD1 (6 bases). The receptor was isolated from a human donor with active COVID-19. The donor label of this sample is uncertain. The chain's CDR3 is CASSQALGALEYNEQFF. DNA for the CDR3: TGTGCCAGCAGCCAAGCGTTGGGGGCTCTGGAATACAATGAGCAGTTCTTC.